These 9 T cell receptor beta chains came from one sample sequenced in a study of prognosis after radiotherapy for stage I lung cancer. Two-round multiplex PCR on genomic DNA was the method by which TCR beta CDR3 was amplified. First-round PCR, the initial amplification, used primers specific to each TRBV and TRBJ gene. TCRdb recomputed calls from the multiplex PCR reads with MiXCR, one row per CDR3 protein. The sample yields roughly 13,000 distinct CDR3 sequences, 45% to 55% seen once. This specimen was PBMCs, taken before or after stereotactic body radiation therapy (not recorded which). The source of these receptors is a donor aged 50 or older with non-small cell lung cancer.

This chain uses TRBV5-1 with TRBJ1-2; D gene unclear. The germline CDR1 and CDR2 sequences are SGHRS and YFSETQ. Deletions cut 2 bases from V and 5 bases from J, with 7 bases between. This CDR3 contains 12 residues. CDR3 sequence reads: CASSFLGYGYTF. CDR3 bases: TGCGCCAGCAGCTTTTTGGGGTATGGCTACACCTTC.

The count of this clonotype is one. This chain connects TRBV20-1 to TRBJ2-7; 12 bases map to TRBD2. Per the germline V gene, CDR1 is DFQATT and CDR2 is SNEGSKA (reference sequence). The CDR3 has 16 amino acids. Trimming removed 4 bases from V and 7 bases from J; junction bases left unmatched: 14. CDR3 sequence reads: CSAMSGTSGWNREQYF. CDR3 bases: TGCAGTGCTATGTCAGGGACTAGCGGGTGGAACCGAGAGCAGTACTTC.

This clonotype was observed at least ten times. The chain carries TRBV4-2 and TRBJ1-2, with D uncertain. V was clipped by 4 bases and J by 4 bases, with 19 bases between them. This CDR3 is built from 16 residues. Germline V gene sequence: CDR1 LGHNA, CDR2 YNFKEQ. CDR3 in DNA: TGTGCCAGCAGCCGCACACGGCGGGCTTTCGGCTATGGCTACACCTTC. This translates into CASSRTRRAFGYGYTF.

The chain recombines TRBV7-9 with TRBJ2-1, with D maybe TRBD1 (6 bases). Trimming pared 1 base from V and 5 bases from J, leaving 21 bases between. Germline lookup yields CDR1 SEHNR and CDR2 FQNEAQ (reference sequence). The CDR3 consists of 18 residues. The CDR3 reads CASSLVMGVVTGHNEQFF. CDR3 bases: TGTGCCAGCAGCTTAGTTATGGGGGTTGTGACAGGCCACAATGAGCAGTTCTTC.

Regarding this clonotype: A much larger clone lies a single base off, so this may be a read error. The rearrangement uses TRBV2 and TRBJ1-5, with TRBD1 identical over 8 bases. V shed 7 bases, J shed 6 bases, and the junction held 14 bases outside the gene matches. Germline CDR1 is SNHLY and CDR2 is FYNNEI. CDR3 size: 16 residues. CDR3 loop: CASIATKGQGGQPQHF. CDR3 DNA sequence: TGTGCCAGCATTGCCACCAAAGGACAGGGAGGTCAGCCCCAGCATTTT.

This CDR3 reads CASSSHRGMRFSYEQYF. In nucleotides, the CDR3 is TGTGCCAGCAGCTCCCACAGAGGGATGAGATTTAGCTACGAGCAGTACTTC. J is TRBJ2-7 and V is TRBV7-8, with D possibly TRBD2 on 5 matching bases. The germline gives CDR1 SGHVS, CDR2 FQNEAQ. There are 17 residues in the CDR3. The V end lost 4 bases, the J end lost 3 bases, and 22 bases lay between the germline ends.

Many counts were recorded for this clonotype. V is TRBV13 and J is TRBJ2-1; D is unresolved. V shed 0 bases and J shed 0 bases, with 15 bases lying between them. Germline CDR1 PRHDT, CDR2 FYEKMQ (reference sequence). The CDR3 totals 18 residues. DNA of the CDR3: TGTGCCAGCAGCTTAGGACCCAAAAGCGTTAGCTCCTACAATGAGCAGTTCTTC. Protein product: CASSLGPKSVSSYNEQFF.

A word on this clonotype: With a much larger clone just one base away, this may be a read error. The gene calls are TRBV20-1 and TRBJ2-3; 12 bases line up with TRBD2. V lost 3 bases to trimming and J lost 4 bases; unmatched junction nucleotides: 11. Per the germline V gene, CDR1 is DFQATT and CDR2 is SNEGSKA (reference sequence). The CDR3 has 17 residues. CDR3 loop: CSARTPGLAGSSDTQYF. In nucleotides, the CDR3 is TGCAGTGCTAGGACCCCGGGACTAGCGGGTTCGTCAGATACGCAGTATTTT.

A note on this clonotype: An end of the junction differs from the germline gene, which may be a read error. CDR3 coding DNA: TGTGCCAGCAGTGAAGGAACAGGGGCTGACTACGAGCGGTACTTC. Translating it yields CASSEGTGADYERYF. This chain connects TRBV2 to TRBJ2-7, with TRBD1 matching 7 bases. The CDR3 is made up of 15 amino acids. CDR1 and CDR2 (germline): SNHLY, FYNNEI.